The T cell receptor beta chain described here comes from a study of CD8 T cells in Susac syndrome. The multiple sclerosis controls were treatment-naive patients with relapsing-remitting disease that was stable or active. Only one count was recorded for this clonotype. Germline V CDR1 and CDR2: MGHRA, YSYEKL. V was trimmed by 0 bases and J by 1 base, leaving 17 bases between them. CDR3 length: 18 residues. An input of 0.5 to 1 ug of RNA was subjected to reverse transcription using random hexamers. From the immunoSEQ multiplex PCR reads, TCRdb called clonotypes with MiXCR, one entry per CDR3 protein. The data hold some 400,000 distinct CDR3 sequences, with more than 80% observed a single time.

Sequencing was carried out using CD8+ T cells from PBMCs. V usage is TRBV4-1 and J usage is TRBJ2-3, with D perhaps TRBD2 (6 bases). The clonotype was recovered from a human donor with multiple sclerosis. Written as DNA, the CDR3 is TGCGCCAGCAGCCAAGAGTGGGGGACTCAGACCCGCACAGATACGCAGTATTTT. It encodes CASSQEWGTQTRTDTQYF.